A single sample is the source of the 28 T cell receptor beta chains below, sequenced in a study of glioma-infiltrating T cells after dendritic cell vaccination. As for time point: after dendritic cell vaccination, including at tumor progression/relapse. Only in-frame clones appear in the TCRdb table, and some are missing; sequencing was by immunoSEQ multiplex PCR. The repertoire holds some 90,000 clones, 80% to 90% seen once, with over 2% in the top ten. The sequencing used blood, collected after dendritic cell vaccination. The source is a human donor with glioblastoma.

This rearrangement joins TRBV14 to TRBJ1-1; possibly TRBD1 for D (6 bases). V lost 0 bases and J lost 0, with 14 bases in between. The germline V gene has CDR1 SGHDN and CDR2 FVKESK. The CDR3 consists of 17 residues. The CDR3 DNA reads as TGTGCCAGCAGCCAAGATCTTTCGGGACATCTGAACACTGAAGCTTTCTTT. It translates to CASSQDLSGHLNTEAFF.

This chain connects TRBV6-5 to TRBJ1-6; D might be TRBD1 (5 bases). The CDR3 has 14 residues. Trimming cost V 5 bases and J 7 bases, with 12 bases left between them. Germline CDR1 is MNHEY and CDR2 is SVGAGI. CDR3 in DNA: TGTGCCAGCAGTGAGTGGGCAGGGAATTCACCCCTCCACTTT. Translation: CASSEWAGNSPLHF.

V is TRBV4-1 and J is TRBJ2-5, with D possibly being TRBD2 (6 bases). Per the germline V gene, CDR1 is MGHRA and CDR2 is YSYEKL. The CDR3 totals 12 residues. Trimming took off 5 bases at V and 6 bases at J, with 10 bases between the two ends. The CDR3 protein is CASSAGGKTQYF. The CDR3, as DNA: TGCGCCAGCAGCGCCGGGGGTAAGACCCAGTACTTC.

The chain joins TRBV11-2 to TRBJ2-7; TRBD2 matches at 8 bases. The CDR3 is 16 residues long. V dropped 1 base and J dropped 7; count of bases not matched to a gene: 12. Germline CDR1 SGHAT, CDR2 FQNNGV. CDR3 sequence reads: CASSLVGGTRSGEQYF. In DNA form, the CDR3 reads TGTGCCAGCAGCTTAGTAGGTGGGACTAGATCGGGTGAGCAGTACTTC.

The CDR3 protein is CASNPGQGDSPLHF. The CDR3 nucleotides are TGTGCCAGCAATCCGGGACAGGGGGATTCACCCCTCCACTTT. The genes are TRBV2 and TRBJ1-6; 11 bases fit TRBD1. V dropped 7 bases and J dropped 8; count of bases not matched to a gene: 4. The CDR3 contains 14 residues. Per the germline V gene, CDR1 is SNHLY and CDR2 is FYNNEI.

The chain uses TRBV6-6 and TRBJ2-3; 9 nucleotides agree with TRBD2. V shed 4 bases, J shed 2 bases, and the junction held 7 bases outside the gene matches. The CDR3 is 16 amino acids. CDR1 is MNHNY, CDR2 SVGAGI, per germline (reference sequence). The CDR3 region is CASSSKWTSVTDTQYF. Here the CDR3 DNA reads TGTGCCAGCAGTTCAAAGTGGACTAGCGTCACAGATACGCAGTATTTT.

This rearrangement joins TRBV28 to TRBJ1-1; possibly TRBD1 for D (6 bases). Deletions cut 4 bases from V and 1 base from J, with 10 bases between. The CDR3 is 14 amino acids. The germline gives CDR1 MDHEN, CDR2 SYDVKM. Here the CDR3 DNA reads TGTGCCAGCAGTTCACAGGGACCGAACACTGAAGCTTTCTTT. Translation: CASSSQGPNTEAFF. The whole variable domain, filled in from reference TRBV28 and TRBJ1-1, reads DVKVTQSSRYLVKRTGEKVFLECVQDMDHENMFWYRQDPGLGLRLIYFSYDVKMKEKGDIPEGYSVSREKKERFSLILESASTNQTSMYLCASSSQGPNTEAFFGQGTRLTVV.

The CDR3 protein is CASSGLAGQYEQYF. The CDR3 DNA reads as TGTGCCAGCAGTGGACTAGCGGGCCAGTACGAGCAGTACTTC. The gene calls are TRBV6-6 and TRBJ2-7; 11 nucleotides line up with TRBD2. This CDR3 is 14 amino acids long. In germline, CDR1 is MNHNY, CDR2 SVGAGI (reference sequence). Losses at the gene ends were 5 bases for V and 4 bases for J; bases not matched to a gene: 4.

V is TRBV27 and J is TRBJ1-4; 9 bases map to TRBD1. The CDR3 consists of 15 residues. The germline CDR1 and CDR2 sequences are MNHEY and SMNVEV (reference sequence). V shed 6 bases, J shed 3 bases, and the junction held 5 bases outside the gene matches. The CDR3 sequence is CASSRDRAANEKLFF. DNA of the CDR3: TGTGCCAGCAGCCGGGACAGGGCTGCTAATGAAAAACTGTTTTTT.

V and J are TRBV7-2 and TRBJ2-3; 9 bases map to TRBD2. The CDR3 length is 15 residues. Germline assignment: CDR1 SGHTA and CDR2 FQGNSA. J lost 5 bases, V lost 2 bases, and 5 bases had no gene match. CDR3 bases: TGTGCCAGCAGCTTAATAGCGGGGGCGGGAGATACGCAGTATTTT. Protein sequence: CASSLIAGAGDTQYF. Full variable domain (outside the CDR3, taken from reference TRBV7-2 and TRBJ2-3): GAGVSQSPSNKVTEKGKDVELRCDPISGHTALYWYRQSLGQGLEFLIYFQGNSAPDKSGLPSDRFSAERTGGSVSTLTIQRTQQEDSAVYLCASSLIAGAGDTQYFGPGTRLTVL.

The V gene is TRBV6-5, the J gene TRBJ2-7; a possible D gene is TRBD2 (7 bases). This CDR3 is 15 amino acids long. V was trimmed by 2 bases and J by 3 bases, leaving 14 bases between them. Germline CDR1 MNHEY, CDR2 SVGAGI. In DNA, the CDR3 is TGTGCCAGCAGTTACGGGTCAGGGGAGGGCTACGAGCAGTACGTC. Protein product: CASSYGSGEGYEQYV.

Written as DNA, the CDR3 is TGTGCCAGCTGGGCACTCCAGCCATGGGAGACCCAGTACTTC. It translates to CASWALQPWETQYF. The chain combines TRBV7-2 with TRBJ2-5, with D hard to call. Germline assignment: CDR1 SGHTA and CDR2 FQGNSA. Between the trimmed V and J ends, which lost 8 bases and 5 bases, there was a span of 18 bases. The CDR3 sequence is 14 residues long.

The chain recombines TRBV2 with TRBJ2-1, with 7 nucleotides matching TRBD1. Germline V gene lookup returns CDR1 SNHLY and CDR2 FYNNEI. The trim removed 5 bases at V and 12 bases at J, leaving 4 bases unmatched. The CDR3 is 11 amino acids. CDR3 protein: CASSRGQRQFF. The CDR3 region has the DNA TGTGCCAGCAGTCGGGGACAGAGGCAGTTCTTC.

This rearrangement joins TRBV27 to TRBJ1-4; TRBD1 is a possible D gene (5 bases). V shed 5 bases and J shed 0 bases, with 10 bases lying between them. The CDR3 runs 15 residues. Germline CDR1 MNHEY, CDR2 SMNVEV (reference sequence). Here the CDR3 DNA reads TGTGCCAGCAGTAAACAGGTCGCAACTAATGAAAAACTGTTTTTT. Translation: CASSKQVATNEKLFF.

This clone appeared a few times. The rearrangement links TRBV9 to TRBJ1-4; TRBD1 might be the D (5 bases). This CDR3 is built from 14 residues. With 4 bases removed from V and 7 bases from J, the gap between germline ends came to 14 bases. The V gene's germline CDR1 is SGDLS and CDR2 YYNGEE. DNA for the CDR3: TGTGCCAGCAGCCGGGGGGGGGAGATTGAAAAACTGTTTTTT. This sequence encodes CASSRGGEIEKLFF.

This chain uses TRBV6-1 with TRBJ1-5; 9 bases match TRBD1. J was trimmed by 4 bases and V by 9 bases; bases with no gene match: 7. Per germline, CDR1 MNHNS and CDR2 SASEGT. This CDR3 has 14 residues. As DNA, the CDR3 is TGTGCCAGTTATCCGGGACAGGGAAATCAGCCCCAGCATTTT. Translation gives CASYPGQGNQPQHF.

The chain is built from TRBV6-1 and TRBJ1-5; no firm D call. V was pared by 8 bases and J by 5 bases, with 7 bases between. The CDR3 is made up of 11 amino acids. In germline, CDR1 is MNHNS, CDR2 SASEGT. CDR3 DNA sequence: TGTGCCAGCGCTACAGATCAGCCCCAGCATTTT. This sequence encodes CASATDQPQHF.

The V gene is TRBV21-1, the J gene TRBJ2-3; the DNA was not compared with TRBD2, the D call given in the table. TRBV21-1 is classified as a pseudogene. The CDR3 loop spans 18 amino acids. CDR3 bases: TGTGCCAGCAGCAAAGTACTAGCGGGAGGGCATTGGACAGATACGCAGTATTTT. Its protein is CASSKVLAGGHWTDTQYF.

Written as DNA, the CDR3 is TGTGCCAGTAGTATTGAGGCAGGGCGCAATCAGCCCCAGCATTTT. Amino acid sequence: CASSIEAGRNQPQHF. The chain is built from TRBV19 and TRBJ1-5; perhaps TRBD1 as D (5 bases). Germline V gene data show CDR1 as LNHDA and CDR2 as SQIVND (reference sequence). The ends were cut back, 3 bases at V and 2 bases at J, with 11 bases in the middle. This CDR3 contains 15 residues. The variable domain in full, with the rest retrieved from reference TRBV19 and TRBJ1-5, is DGGITQSPKYLFRKEGQNVTLSCEQNLNHDAMYWYRQDPGQGLRLIYYSQIVNDFQKGDIAEGYSVSREKKESFPLTVTSAQKNPTAFYLCASSIEAGRNQPQHFGDGTRLSIL.

This clone appeared a single time. The DNA of the CDR3 is TGTGCCAGCAGTTACGGGGTAGCGCCAGATACGCAGTATTTT. Its translation: CASSYGVAPDTQYF. The gene calls are TRBV6-6 and TRBJ2-3, with D possibly TRBD2 on 5 matching bases. Between the trimmed V and J ends, which lost 2 bases and 4 bases, there was a span of 10 bases. Germline V gene sequence: CDR1 MNHNY, CDR2 SVGAGI (reference sequence). This CDR3 has 14 amino acids.

The chain carries TRBV5-4 and TRBJ1-2, with TRBD1 identical over 12 bases. Trimming took 4 bases from V and 0 from J; bases not matched to a gene: 4. Germline CDR1 and CDR2: SGHNT and YYREEE (reference sequence). The CDR3 is 16 residues long. CDR3 in DNA: TGTGCCAGCAGCCCCGGGACAGGGGGCCCTAACTATGGCTACACCTTC. Translation: CASSPGTGGPNYGYTF.

This chain links TRBV21-1 with TRBJ2-7; TRBD2 is taken as the D call from the table, unchecked against the DNA. TRBV21-1 is a known pseudogene. The CDR3 length is 12 residues. For the CDR3, the DNA is TGTGCCAGCAGCCGTAAAAAATACGAGCAGTACTTC. Translating gives CASSRKKYEQYF.

This chain uses TRBV7-9 with TRBJ1-4; D may be TRBD1 (5 bases). V gave up 4 bases and J gave up 2 bases, with 11 bases separating them. The CDR3 is 15 amino acids. Germline assignment: CDR1 SEHNR and CDR2 FQNEAQ (reference sequence). The CDR3 here is CASSSRGTTNEKLFF. CDR3 coding DNA: TGTGCCAGCAGCTCCCGGGGGACGACTAATGAAAAACTGTTTTTT.

V is TRBV7-9 and J is TRBJ2-4; D gene uncertain. This CDR3 has 13 residues. CDR1 and CDR2 (germline): SEHNR, FQNEAQ (reference sequence). V lost 1 base to trimming and J lost 12 bases, with 13 bases between them. In DNA form, the CDR3 reads TGTGCCAGCAGCTTAGGGGCAGGTGCCAGTCAGTACTTC. Its translation: CASSLGAGASQYF.

V usage is TRBV7-2 and J usage is TRBJ2-1; D might be TRBD1 (8 bases). Looked up from germline, CDR1 is SGHTA and CDR2 is FQGNSA. This CDR3 is 17 amino acids long. V shed 5 bases and J shed 9 bases, with 26 bases lying between them. CDR3 sequence reads: CASSRDYQGARFGEQFF. In DNA form, the CDR3 reads TGTGCCAGCAGCCGGGACTACCAGGGGGCTAGATTTGGTGAGCAGTTCTTC.

The chain joins TRBV2 to TRBJ1-5; D unresolved. The ends were cut back, 7 bases at V and 3 bases at J, with 10 bases in the middle. The CDR3 totals 13 residues. The germline V gene encodes CDR1 SNHLY and CDR2 FYNNEI. The CDR3 sequence: CASMGRPNQPQHF. The CDR3 DNA reads as TGTGCCAGCATGGGCAGGCCCAATCAGCCCCAGCATTTT.

The chain employs TRBV10-2 and TRBJ2-1, with D tentatively TRBD1 (5 bases). V shed 10 bases and J shed 4 bases, with 14 bases lying between them. CDR1 is WSHSY and CDR2 is SAAADI in the germline V gene. This CDR3 has 13 amino acids. The CDR3 loop reads CATHRTAYNEQFF. As DNA, the CDR3 is TGCGCCACCCACAGGACGGCTTACAATGAGCAGTTCTTC.

The rearrangement uses TRBV11-3 and TRBJ2-2; D is uncertain. The CDR3 extends over 14 amino acids. Germline V CDR1 and CDR2: SGHNT, YENEEA. Trimming took off 3 bases at V and 1 base at J, with 6 bases between the two ends. The CDR3 bases are TGTGCCAGCAGCTTTTCCGGGAACACCGGGGAGCTGTTTTTT. Encoded protein: CASSFSGNTGELFF. Combining the CDR3 with reference TRBV11-3 and TRBJ2-2 gives the whole variable domain EAGVVQSPRYKIIEKKQPVAFWCNPISGHNTLYWYLQNLGQGPELLIRYENEEAVDDSQLPKDRFSAERLKGVDSTLKIQPAELGDSAVYLCASSFSGNTGELFFGEGSRLTVL.